This T cell receptor beta chain was recovered during a study of OX40 agonist ivuxolimab in advanced cancers. At the level of the study: The dose-escalation cohort was just under 85% male, with a mean age of around 60 years, ranging roughly 23 to 90.

Findings and caveats of the study: Partial responders at 0.1-3.0 mg/kg showed near-lowest clonal expansion. The antigen specificity of the peripheral T cells (those that were expanded) was not determined.

A remark on this clone: The antigen remains unidentified.

Sequenced by immunoSEQ multiplex PCR; TCRdb stores in-frame clones only, minus some. The sample yields fewer than 90,000 clones, around 88% seen once. Patients were ineligible given autoimmune disease history or systemic immunosuppression. This receptor was taken from an adult with an advanced solid tumor such as melanoma, head and neck, liver or kidney cancer. This specimen was CD4+ or CD8+ T cells sorted from blood, taken in a trial of the OX40 agonist ivuxolimab.

Here the CDR3 reads CASDSGRRETQYF. The CDR3 DNA is TGTGCCAGCGACTCGGGGAGAAGGGAGACCCAGTACTTC. This rearrangement joins TRBV28 to TRBJ2-5; perhaps TRBD2 as D (5 bases). The CDR3 totals 13 residues. Germline V lookup: CDR1 MDHEN, CDR2 SYDVKM. Trimming took 8 bases from V and 5 from J, leaving 15 bases between them.